These 22 T cell receptor beta chains came from one sample sequenced in a study of T-cell memory formation after mild COVID-19. TCRdb independently ran MiXCR on the 5' RACE reads; one entry per CDR3 protein. The sample records roughly 89,000 distinct CDR3 sequences, approximately 16% being singletons. Sequencing was performed on PBMCs or a T cell subset sorted from them (not recorded which). The receptors were sampled from a man aged 18 to 35 who had mild COVID-19 (a few samples of this study predate the infection). Cell type and time point are not known.

V is TRBV28 and J is TRBJ2-1, with 15 bases identical to TRBD2. The V gene end was trimmed by 5 bases and the J gene end by 15 bases; junction bases not matched to a gene: 8. The CDR3 spans 14 residues. Germline V gene lookup returns CDR1 MDHEN and CDR2 SYDVKM. CDR3 protein: CASSPPGLAGGRFF. The CDR3 nucleotides read TGTGCCAGCAGTCCGCCGGGACTAGCGGGGGGTAGGTTCTTC.

Points on this clonotype: Sequence at one end of the junction differs from germline and may be a read error. V usage is TRBV7-8 and J usage is TRBJ1-5; TRBD1 matches at 8 bases. Germline values: CDR1 SGHVS, CDR2 FQNEAQ. This CDR3 spans 18 amino acids. The CDR3 DNA sequence: TGTGCCAGCAGCCCAAAGACAGGGGAACACACCAACAATCAGCCCCAGAATTTT. It translates to CASSPKTGEHTNNQPQNF.

This chain links TRBV27 with TRBJ1-4, with a possible D match to TRBD1 (5 bases). The germline V gene encodes CDR1 MNHEY and CDR2 SMNVEV (reference sequence). The CDR3 is made up of 15 amino acids. Trimming left V 5 bases short and J 10 bases short, with 20 bases between. CDR3 bases: TGTGCCAGCAGTCCCCGGACGCAGGGTTACCCAAAACTGTTTTTT. Translation gives CASSPRTQGYPKLFF.

J is TRBJ2-5 and V is TRBV6-6, with 11 bases fitting TRBD2. This CDR3 region has 16 residues. V shed 1 base, J shed 1 base, and the junction held 2 bases outside the gene matches. Germline CDR1 reads MNHNY; CDR2 reads SVGAGI (reference sequence). For the CDR3, the DNA is TGTGCCAGCAGTTACTTTCTAGCGGGGGGCCAAGAGACCCAGTACTTC. Amino acid sequence: CASSYFLAGGQETQYF.

This clonotype has only a few counts. This rearrangement joins TRBV7-9 to TRBJ2-6; maybe TRBD1 (7 bases). Germline V gives CDR1 SEHNR, CDR2 FQNEAQ (reference sequence). The V end lost 1 base, the J end lost 2 bases, and 15 bases lay between the germline ends. The CDR3 has 18 residues. CDR3 residues: CASSLVGQGGPGANVLTF. DNA for the CDR3: TGTGCCAGCAGCTTAGTCGGGCAGGGGGGCCCTGGGGCCAACGTCCTGACTTTC. Supplemented by reference TRBV7-9 and TRBJ2-6, the full variable domain reads DTGVSQNPRHKITKRGQNVTFRCDPISEHNRLYWYRQTLGQGPEFLTYFQNEAQLEKSRLLSDRFSAERPKGSFSTLEIQRTEQGDSAMYLCASSLVGQGGPGANVLTFGAGSRLTVL.

This clonotype was picked up many times. CDR3 in amino acids: CASSSWTGGETDTQYF. The DNA of the CDR3 is TGTGCCAGCAGCTCCTGGACAGGGGGCGAGACAGATACGCAGTATTTT. J is TRBJ2-3 and V is TRBV7-9; TRBD1 aligns across 11 bases. There are 16 residues in the CDR3. Trimming took 4 bases from V and 3 from J; bases not matched to a gene: 6. Germline V gene sequence: CDR1 SEHNR, CDR2 FQNEAQ (reference sequence).

V gene TRBV5-1 combines with J gene TRBJ2-1; the match to TRBD2 covers 13 bases. CDR1 and CDR2 from the germline V gene are SGHRS and YFSETQ. The CDR3 length is 14 residues. The V segment lost 6 bases and the J segment 8 bases; nucleotides outside the gene matches: 5. CDR3 amino acids: CASTTSGRADEQFF. The CDR3 nucleotides read TGCGCCAGCACCACTAGCGGGAGGGCCGATGAGCAGTTCTTC.

This clonotype has just a few counts. The chain is built from TRBV19 and TRBJ2-1, with D possibly being TRBD1 or TRBD2 (5 bases each). Germline loops: CDR1 LNHDA, CDR2 SQIVND (reference sequence). V lost 6 bases and J lost 0, with 12 bases in between. The CDR3 is made up of 15 amino acids. CDR3: CASRMGPSSYNEQFF. The CDR3 coding sequence is TGTGCCAGTAGGATGGGACCGAGCTCCTACAATGAGCAGTTCTTC.

V usage is TRBV4-1 and J usage is TRBJ2-3; D unclear. Per germline, CDR1 MGHRA and CDR2 YSYEKL. The CDR3 is 14 residues long. Trimming stripped 1 base from V and 2 bases from J, with 7 bases between. This CDR3 reads CASSQASATDTQYF. As DNA, the CDR3 is TGCGCCAGCAGCCAAGCTTCTGCCACAGATACGCAGTATTTT.

This clonotype was counted only a few times. This chain links TRBV19 with TRBJ1-2; no clear D. This CDR3 is built from 10 residues. Germline V lookup: CDR1 LNHDA, CDR2 SQIVND (reference sequence). The V end lost 7 bases, the J end lost 6 bases, and 6 bases lay between the germline ends. For the CDR3, the DNA is TGTGCCAGTAAAGGGAATGGCTACACCTTC. Protein product: CASKGNGYTF.

The CDR3 here is CASSRGELTDTQYF. The CDR3, as DNA: TGCGCCAGCAGTAGAGGGGAACTCACAGATACGCAGTATTTT. The chain combines TRBV4-3 with TRBJ2-3; either TRBD1 or TRBD2 may fit D (5 bases each). CDR1 and CDR2 from the germline V gene are LGHNA and YSLEER. The V gene lost 6 bases and the J gene lost 2 bases, with 12 bases spanning the gap. The CDR3 length is 14 residues.

This clonotype was counted only a few times. The rearrangement joins TRBV7-2 to TRBJ2-7; D is unresolved. V lost 2 bases and J 2 bases, leaving 7 bases between the germline ends. CDR1 is SGHTA, CDR2 FQGNSA, per germline. The CDR3 is made up of 13 amino acids. CDR3 in amino acids: CASSLSPAYEQYV. CDR3 DNA: TGTGCCAGCAGCTTAAGCCCTGCCTACGAGCAGTACGTC.

This chain connects TRBV11-2 to TRBJ1-1; TRBD1 agrees at 8 bases. Germline values: CDR1 SGHAT, CDR2 FQNNGV. The CDR3 has 17 amino acids. V dropped 5 bases and J dropped 4; count of bases not matched to a gene: 15. In DNA, the CDR3 is TGTGCCAGCAGCCAAGACCGGGACAGGAATTTCGGCACTGAAGCTTTCTTT. Translation: CASSQDRDRNFGTEAFF.

This clonotype came up many times. This rearrangement joins TRBV25-1 to TRBJ2-7; TRBD2 might be the D (6 bases). Germline CDR1 is MGHDK and CDR2 is SYGVNS. V lost 6 bases and J 0 bases, leaving 12 bases between the germline ends. CDR3 length equals 14 residues. The CDR3 region has the DNA TGTGCCAGCAGCCTCTCCGGGGGCTCCTACGAGCAGTACTTC. Translated, it gives CASSLSGGSYEQYF.

This clonotype was observed a few times. The rearrangement links TRBV9 to TRBJ1-1; TRBD1 aligns across 9 bases. This CDR3 region has 15 residues. The germline gives CDR1 SGDLS, CDR2 YYNGEE. V was pared by 3 bases and J by 8 bases, with 11 bases of the junction left unmatched. DNA for the CDR3: TGTGCCAGCAGCGAACCCCCCGGGACAGGGTCGGAAGCTTTCTTT. Translating it yields CASSEPPGTGSEAFF.

The chain is built from TRBV5-1 and TRBJ1-1; D may be TRBD1 (6 bases). The CDR3 consists of 14 residues. Between the trimmed V and J ends, which lost 4 bases and 6 bases, there was a span of 16 bases. The germline V gene has CDR1 SGHRS and CDR2 YFSETQ. In DNA, the CDR3 is TGCGCCAGCAGCGCGGACAGCGGGTGGGCTGAAGCTTTCTTT. Translation gives CASSADSGWAEAFF. The full variable domain, rest sourced from reference TRBV5-1 and TRBJ1-1, is KAGVTQTPRYLIKTRGQQVTLSCSPISGHRSVSWYQQTPGQGLQFLFEYFSETQRNKGNFPGRFSGRQFSNSRSEMNVSTLELGDSALYLCASSADSGWAEAFFGQGTRLTVV.

The chain combines TRBV7-2 with TRBJ2-7; the D is unclear. CDR1 and CDR2 (germline): SGHTA, FQGNSA. The CDR3 has 15 amino acids. V lost 2 bases and J lost 4, with 15 bases in between. The CDR3 is CASSLSFSRPYEQYF. As DNA, the CDR3 is TGTGCCAGCAGCTTAAGTTTCAGTCGGCCGTACGAGCAGTACTTC.

There are many counts of this clonotype. The chain recombines TRBV12-3 or TRBV12-4 with TRBJ2-5, with D perhaps TRBD2 (6 bases). V was trimmed by 8 bases and J by 5 bases, leaving 12 bases between them. The CDR3 length is 12 residues. This CDR3 is CASQARGETQYF. In nucleotides, the CDR3 is TGTGCCAGCCAGGCTCGGGGGGAGACCCAGTACTTC.

There are a few counts of this clonotype. The chain links TRBV5-1 to TRBJ2-7, with TRBD1 matching 8 bases. The V segment lost 0 bases and the J segment 5 bases; nucleotides outside the gene matches: 4. The CDR3 runs to 14 residues. The V gene's germline CDR1 is SGHRS and CDR2 YFSETQ. The CDR3 bases are TGCGCCAGCAGCTTGGAGACAGGGGCCCACGAGCAGTACGTC. Its translation: CASSLETGAHEQYV.

There are a few counts of this clonotype. This chain links TRBV6-2 or TRBV6-3 with TRBJ2-6; D gene unclear. Germline CDR1 is MNHEY and CDR2 is SVGEGT. The CDR3 loop spans 18 amino acids. The V end lost 10 bases, the J end lost 0 bases, and 22 bases lay between the germline ends. The CDR3 DNA is TGTGCCACCAAAGGTCCCGGAACAGACCACTCTGGGGCCAACGTCCTGACTTTC. It specifies CATKGPGTDHSGANVLTF.

The chain combines TRBV12-5 with TRBJ2-3; 10 bases line up with TRBD1. CDR1 and CDR2 (germline): LGHNT, FRNRAP. This CDR3 comprises 16 residues. V trimming: 1 base; J trimming: 4 bases; junction bases outside the gene matches: 5. The CDR3 region is CASGLAGTGVADTQYF. DNA for the CDR3: TGTGCTAGTGGTTTGGCCGGGACAGGGGTGGCAGATACGCAGTATTTT.

This clonotype was detected many times. The genes are TRBV5-1 and TRBJ2-3, with 8 nucleotides matching TRBD2. This CDR3 region has 15 residues. After removal of 3 bases from V and 3 bases from J, the junction contained 6 bases not matched to a gene. Per germline, CDR1 SGHRS and CDR2 YFSETQ. CDR3 DNA sequence: TGCGCCAGCAGCTCGGGACTAGGATTTACAGATACGCAGTATTTT. This gives the protein CASSSGLGFTDTQYF.